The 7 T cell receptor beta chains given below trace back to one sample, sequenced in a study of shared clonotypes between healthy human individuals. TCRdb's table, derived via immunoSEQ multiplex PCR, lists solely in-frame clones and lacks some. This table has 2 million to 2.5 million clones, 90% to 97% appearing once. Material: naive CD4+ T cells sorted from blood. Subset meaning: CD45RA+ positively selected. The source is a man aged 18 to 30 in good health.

As DNA, the CDR3 is TGTGCCAGCAGCACATCAACTGGACTAGCGCGGAGGGGGACCCAGTACTTC. As protein: CASSTSTGLARRGTQYF. The rearrangement links TRBV7-9 to TRBJ2-5; TRBD2 matches at 9 bases. The CDR3 totals 17 residues. Germline CDR1 and CDR2: SEHNR and FQNEAQ (reference sequence). J was trimmed by 7 bases and V by 5 bases; bases with no gene match: 17.

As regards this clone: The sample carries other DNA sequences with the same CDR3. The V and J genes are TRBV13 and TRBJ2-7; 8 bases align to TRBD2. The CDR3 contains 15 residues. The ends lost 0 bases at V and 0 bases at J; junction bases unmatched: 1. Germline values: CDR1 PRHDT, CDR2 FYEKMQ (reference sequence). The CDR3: CASSLGLAGSYEQYF. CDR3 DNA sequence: TGTGCCAGCAGCTTAGGTCTAGCGGGCTCCTACGAGCAGTACTTC. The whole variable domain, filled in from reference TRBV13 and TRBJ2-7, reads AAGVIQSPRHLIKEKRETATLKCYPIPRHDTVYWYQQGPGQDPQFLISFYEKMQSDKGSIPDRFSAQQFSDYHSELNMSSLELGDSALYFCASSLGLAGSYEQYFGPGTRLTVT.

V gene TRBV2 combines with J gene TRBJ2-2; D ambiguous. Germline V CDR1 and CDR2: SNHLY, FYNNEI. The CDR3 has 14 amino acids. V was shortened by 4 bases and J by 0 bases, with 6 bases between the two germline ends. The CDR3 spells CASSVQSNTGELFF. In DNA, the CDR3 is TGTGCCAGCAGTGTCCAGTCGAACACCGGGGAGCTGTTTTTT.

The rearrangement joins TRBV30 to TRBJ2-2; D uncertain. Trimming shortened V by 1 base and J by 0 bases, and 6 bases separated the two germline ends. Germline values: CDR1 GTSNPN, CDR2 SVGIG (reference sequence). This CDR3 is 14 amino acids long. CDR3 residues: CAWSGLSNTGELFF. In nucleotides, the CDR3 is TGTGCCTGGAGTGGACTGTCGAACACCGGGGAGCTGTTTTTT.

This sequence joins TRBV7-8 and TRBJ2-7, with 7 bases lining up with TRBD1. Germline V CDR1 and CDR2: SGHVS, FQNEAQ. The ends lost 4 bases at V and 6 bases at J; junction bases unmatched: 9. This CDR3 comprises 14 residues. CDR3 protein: CASSSPRQGSEQYF. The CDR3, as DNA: TGTGCCAGCAGCTCCCCCCGACAGGGTTCCGAGCAGTACTTC.

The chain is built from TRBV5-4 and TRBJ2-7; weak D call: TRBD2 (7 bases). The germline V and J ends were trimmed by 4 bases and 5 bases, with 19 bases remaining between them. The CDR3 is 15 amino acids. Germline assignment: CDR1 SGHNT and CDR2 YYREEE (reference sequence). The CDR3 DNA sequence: TGTGCCAGCAGCACCGCGGCGGGGGCCTTCGACGAGCAGTACTTC. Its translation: CASSTAAGAFDEQYF.

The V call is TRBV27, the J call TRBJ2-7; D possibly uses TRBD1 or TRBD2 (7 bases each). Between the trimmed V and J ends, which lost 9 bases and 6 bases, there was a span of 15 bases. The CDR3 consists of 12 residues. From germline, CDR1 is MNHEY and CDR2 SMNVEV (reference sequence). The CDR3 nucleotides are TGTGCCAGTATCAGGGGGGGCGGCGAGCAGTACTTC. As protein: CASIRGGGEQYF.